Below, 8 T cell receptor beta chains from the same sample are listed, as sequenced in a study of blood T cell repertoires in COVID-19. Some clones are missing from TCRdb's copy, which holds only in-frame ones; the method was immunoSEQ multiplex PCR. Found here are about 150,000 clones, roughly three quarters of them singletons; the top ten hold 5% to 6.5%. Sequenced: PBMCs or T cells enriched from blood (not recorded which). These receptors were obtained from a woman between 50 and 59 years old who had recovered from COVID-19.

The V gene is TRBV13, the J gene TRBJ2-3, with TRBD2 matching over 12 bases. Germline assignment: CDR1 PRHDT and CDR2 FYEKMQ (reference sequence). Losses at the gene ends were 5 bases for V and 3 bases for J; bases not matched to a gene: 6. This CDR3 contains 16 residues. This CDR3 reads CASSITSGGQTDTQYF. CDR3 bases: TGTGCCAGCAGCATAACTAGCGGGGGGCAGACAGATACGCAGTATTTT.

This clone was seen a handful of times. The chain has TRBV7-2 and TRBJ1-1; D is ambiguous. Germline V gene sequence: CDR1 SGHTA, CDR2 FQGNSA. The CDR3 is made up of 13 amino acids. Trimming left V 5 bases short and J 4 bases short, with 11 bases between. CDR3 sequence reads: CASSVLGSTEAFF. For the CDR3, the DNA is TGTGCCAGCAGCGTACTCGGGAGCACTGAAGCTTTCTTT. The full variable domain, with the rest looked up from reference TRBV7-2 and TRBJ1-1, is GAGVSQSPSNKVTEKGKDVELRCDPISGHTALYWYRQSLGQGLEFLIYFQGNSAPDKSGLPSDRFSAERTGGSVSTLTIQRTQQEDSAVYLCASSVLGSTEAFFGQGTRLTVV.

This sequence joins TRBV5-1 and TRBJ2-1, with TRBD2 matching 9 bases. The junction had 1 base not matched to a gene; V was cut back by 0 bases and J by 0 bases. CDR3 length equals 16 residues. Germline assignment: CDR1 SGHRS and CDR2 YFSETQ. The CDR3 spells CASSLDSGGSYNEQFF. Here the CDR3 DNA reads TGCGCCAGCAGCTTGGATAGCGGGGGCTCCTACAATGAGCAGTTCTTC.

V usage is TRBV3-1 (or the pseudogene TRBV3-2) and J usage is TRBJ2-1; D is unresolved. With 4 bases removed from V and 10 bases from J, the gap between germline ends came to 11 bases. The CDR3 has 12 residues. In germline, CDR1 is LGHDT, CDR2 YNNKEL (reference sequence). CDR3 region: CASSLGLFEQFF. CDR3 sequence (DNA): TGTGCCAGCAGCCTGGGCCTTTTCGAGCAGTTCTTC.

The sample holds a few counts of this clone. The chain has TRBV28 and TRBJ2-3, with 7 bases lining up with TRBD1. From germline, CDR1 is MDHEN and CDR2 SYDVKM. The trim removed 2 bases at V and 0 bases at J, leaving 8 bases unmatched. The CDR3 is 17 residues long. CDR3 DNA: TGTGCCAGCAGTTTAGGAGCAGGGGGATTTAGCACAGATACGCAGTATTTT. As protein: CASSLGAGGFSTDTQYF.

This clone was found once. The chain combines TRBV5-1 with TRBJ2-3; TRBD2 agrees at 16 bases. The ends lost 1 base at V and 0 bases at J; junction bases unmatched: 5. This CDR3 has 19 amino acids. CDR1 is SGHRS and CDR2 is YFSETQ in the germline V gene. This chain's CDR3 is CASSLLPGLAGGSTDTQYF. The CDR3 coding sequence is TGCGCCAGCAGCTTGTTACCGGGACTAGCGGGGGGGAGCACAGATACGCAGTATTTT.

This chain uses TRBV2 with TRBJ2-3; 8 positions match TRBD2. The trim removed 4 bases at V and 1 base at J, leaving 7 bases unmatched. The CDR3 runs 16 residues. Per the germline V gene, CDR1 is SNHLY and CDR2 is FYNNEI. Here the CDR3 reads CASSGVAGGGTDTQYF. CDR3 nucleotide sequence: TGTGCCAGCAGTGGGGTCGCGGGGGGCGGCACAGATACGCAGTATTTT.

This chain joins TRBV27 and TRBJ2-6, with D maybe TRBD1 (5 bases). The CDR3 has 15 amino acids. CDR1 and CDR2 (germline): MNHEY, SMNVEV (reference sequence). Trimming took 2 bases from V and 0 from J, leaving 5 bases between them. CDR3 residues: CASSLRGSGANVLTF. The DNA for the CDR3 is TGTGCCAGCAGTTTAAGGGGCTCTGGGGCCAACGTCCTGACTTTC. Drawing the rest from reference TRBV27 and TRBJ2-6, the complete variable domain is EAQVTQNPRYLITVTGKKLTVTCSQNMNHEYMSWYRQDPGLGLRQIYYSMNVEVTDKGDVPEGYKVSRKEKRNFPLILESPSPNQTSLYFCASSLRGSGANVLTFGAGSRLTVL.